A single sample gave rise to the 17 T cell receptor beta chains below, sequenced in a study of shared clonotypes between healthy human individuals. TCRdb's table, derived via immunoSEQ multiplex PCR, lists solely in-frame clones and lacks some. Of around 2.5 million clones in the sample, 93% were seen once. Sequencing was performed on naive CD4+ T cells from PBMCs. As to subset: CD45RA+ positively selected. All receptors derive from a man aged 18-30 years in good health. Some clones in this sample may be carry-over from other donors' samples.

A note on this clone: This CDR3 is also generated by other DNA sequences in the sample. This sequence joins TRBV27 and TRBJ1-5; D is unresolved. From germline, CDR1 is MNHEY and CDR2 SMNVEV (reference sequence). This CDR3 region has 13 residues. The V end was cut by 6 bases, the J end by 0 bases, with 6 bases between. CDR3 in amino acids: CASSRYSNQPQHF. In DNA, the CDR3 is TGTGCCAGCAGCCGATATAGCAATCAGCCCCAGCATTTT.

This clone was counted a few times. Additional DNA sequences in this sample encode the identical CDR3. This chain joins TRBV7-6 and TRBJ1-1; 7 nucleotides line up with TRBD1. This CDR3 spans 13 amino acids. Germline V CDR1 and CDR2: SGHVS, FNYEAQ. Trimming removed 1 base from V and 4 bases from J; junction bases left unmatched: 0. CDR3 region: CASSLGQGTEAFF. The CDR3 DNA reads as TGTGCCAGCAGCTTAGGACAGGGCACTGAAGCTTTCTTT.

The J gene is TRBJ2-1, the V gene TRBV2; 8 bases are a match to TRBD2. CDR3 length: 16 residues. Unmatched junction bases numbered 11, after V lost 4 bases and J lost 6 bases. Germline lookup yields CDR1 SNHLY and CDR2 FYNNEI. The CDR3 nucleotides read TGTGCCAGCAGTGGGCTTGGAGCGGGAGAATCCAATGAGCAGTTCTTC. Protein sequence: CASSGLGAGESNEQFF.

This sequence joins TRBV30 and TRBJ2-2; no firm D call. With 2 bases removed from V and 0 bases from J, the gap between germline ends came to 10 bases. Germline V lookup: CDR1 GTSNPN, CDR2 SVGIG (reference sequence). This CDR3 region has 15 residues. CDR3 sequence reads: CAWSQAPANTGELFF. The CDR3 DNA reads TGTGCCTGGAGTCAAGCGCCAGCGAACACCGGGGAGCTGTTTTTT.

As DNA, the CDR3 is TGCGCCAGCAGCTTGGGGCAGGCTCCCTCCTACGAGCAGTACTTC. Its protein is CASSLGQAPSYEQYF. The chain combines TRBV5-1 with TRBJ2-7; D unresolved. CDR1 and CDR2 (germline): SGHRS, YFSETQ. V gave up 0 bases and J gave up 0 bases, with 10 bases separating them. This CDR3 region has 15 residues.

On this clone: The sample contains more than one DNA sequence encoding this CDR3. The J gene is TRBJ2-5, the V gene TRBV5-1, with TRBD2 matching 16 bases. The ends lost 3 bases at V and 5 bases at J; junction bases unmatched: 7. Per the germline V gene, CDR1 is SGHRS and CDR2 is YFSETQ. This CDR3 comprises 17 residues. The CDR3 DNA reads TGCGCCAGCAGCTGGGGACTAGCGGGAGGGCCTGGGGAGACCCAGTACTTC. This sequence encodes CASSWGLAGGPGETQYF.

This clone occurred a few times. The sample contains more than one DNA sequence encoding this CDR3. The chain joins TRBV7-3 to TRBJ1-1, with D possibly matching TRBD1 (5 bases). V lost 2 bases and J lost 1, with 8 bases in between. The germline gives CDR1 SGHTA, CDR2 FQGTGA. The CDR3 totals 14 residues. As DNA, the CDR3 is TGTGCCAGCAGCTTACAGGGATCGAACACTGAAGCTTTCTTT. It is translated as CASSLQGSNTEAFF.

On this clone itself: At the DNA level, this CDR3 is encoded by other sequences in the same sample as well. DNA of the CDR3: TGCGCCAGCAGCTTGGCGGCGCGCACTGAAGCTTTCTTT. Translated: CASSLAARTEAFF. The J gene is TRBJ1-1, the V gene TRBV5-1; D remains unclear. The CDR3 sequence is 13 residues long. V was trimmed by 0 bases and J by 4 bases, leaving 7 bases between them. Germline loops: CDR1 SGHRS, CDR2 YFSETQ.

The V and J genes are TRBV28 and TRBJ2-1; 8 bases line up with TRBD2. CDR3 length: 16 residues. Germline V gene sequence: CDR1 MDHEN, CDR2 SYDVKM. Germline trimming cut 5 bases from V and 7 bases from J; bases unmatched to any gene: 13. In nucleotides, the CDR3 is TGTGCCAGCAGTCGCACGGGAGCGGGAGTTGTGAATGAGCAGTTCTTC. This translates into CASSRTGAGVVNEQFF.

The chain links TRBV6-6 to TRBJ1-1; D not resolved. This CDR3 has 13 residues. V lost 4 bases and J 4 bases, leaving 10 bases between the germline ends. Germline CDR1 MNHNY, CDR2 SVGAGI (reference sequence). CDR3 sequence (DNA): TGTGCCAGCAGTTTGGAGGCAGGCACTGAAGCTTTCTTT. Its protein product is CASSLEAGTEAFF.

The V and J genes are TRBV5-6 and TRBJ1-5, with D perhaps TRBD1 (5 bases). The V gene's germline CDR1 is SGHDT and CDR2 YYEEEE. The V gene lost 0 bases and the J gene lost 7 bases, with 8 bases spanning the gap. This CDR3 has 13 amino acids. The CDR3 is CASSLAGGQPQHF. CDR3 DNA sequence: TGTGCCAGCAGCTTGGCGGGGGGGCAGCCCCAGCATTTT.

The CDR3 DNA reads as TGTGCCAGCAGCCCGGCTGACCTCCGCTACGAGCAGTACTTC. Translation gives CASSPADLRYEQYF. The J gene is TRBJ2-7, the V gene TRBV28; D is unresolved. The germline gives CDR1 MDHEN, CDR2 SYDVKM. The CDR3 extends over 14 amino acids. Between the trimmed V and J ends, which lost 6 bases and 3 bases, there was a span of 15 bases.

V is TRBV7-2 and J is TRBJ2-4; the D gene is possibly TRBD1 (5 bases). Germline V gene lookup returns CDR1 SGHTA and CDR2 FQGNSA. V was trimmed by 5 bases and J by 0 bases, leaving 14 bases between them. The CDR3 is 16 amino acids. CDR3 in amino acids: CASSGDRHLAKNIQYF. The CDR3 region has the DNA TGTGCCAGCAGCGGTGACAGACATCTAGCCAAAAACATTCAGTACTTC.

The rearrangement uses TRBV7-9 and TRBJ2-7; D not certain. Deletions cut 6 bases from V and 6 bases from J, with 12 bases between. The CDR3 sequence is 12 residues long. From germline, CDR1 is SEHNR and CDR2 FQNEAQ (reference sequence). CDR3 residues: CASSDYRVEQYF. The CDR3 bases are TGTGCCAGCAGTGATTATCGGGTCGAGCAGTACTTC. The whole variable domain, remainder taken from reference TRBV7-9 and TRBJ2-7, is DTGVSQNPRHKITKRGQNVTFRCDPISEHNRLYWYRQTLGQGPEFLTYFQNEAQLEKSRLLSDRFSAERPKGSFSTLEIQRTEQGDSAMYLCASSDYRVEQYFGPGTRLTVT.

The genes are TRBV27 and TRBJ2-1, with TRBD2 identical over 14 bases. The germline V gene encodes CDR1 MNHEY and CDR2 SMNVEV (reference sequence). This CDR3 spans 17 amino acids. The J segment lost 9 bases and the V segment lost 0 bases, leaving 7 bases of the junction unmatched. The CDR3 loop reads CASSLSPGLAGGPEQFF. CDR3 DNA sequence: TGTGCCAGCAGTTTATCGCCAGGACTAGCGGGAGGCCCTGAGCAGTTCTTC.

This chain links TRBV7-3 with TRBJ2-2; no reliable D call. The CDR3 runs to 15 residues. CDR1 is SGHTA and CDR2 is FQGTGA in the germline V gene. V was pared by 4 bases and J by 4 bases, with 13 bases between. The CDR3 sequence is CASSWGSWGTGELFF. The CDR3 region has the DNA TGTGCCAGCAGCTGGGGTTCATGGGGCACCGGGGAGCTGTTTTTT. Full variable domain (remainder filled in from reference TRBV7-3 and TRBJ2-2): GAGVSQTPSNKVTEKGKYVELRCDPISGHTALYWYRQSLGQGPEFLIYFQGTGAADDSGLPNDRFFAVRPEGSVSTLKIQRTERGDSAVYLCASSWGSWGTGELFFGEGSRLTVL.

The chain has TRBV6-6 and TRBJ2-7, with D tentatively TRBD1 or TRBD2 (5 bases each). Germline V CDR1 and CDR2: MNHNY, SVGAGI (reference sequence). The CDR3 spans 13 residues. V was trimmed by 5 bases and J by 5 bases, leaving 13 bases between them. The chain's CDR3 is CASSDPGTNEQYF. CDR3 sequence (DNA): TGTGCCAGCAGTGACCCTGGGACCAACGAGCAGTACTTC.